The rows below give T cell receptor beta chains drawn from one sample of a study of T cell changes during pregnancy in multiple sclerosis. TCRdb keeps only in-frame clones here, not all; method: immunoSEQ multiplex PCR. This sample has around 110,000 clones, with around 93% found just once. The sequencing used peripheral blood, collected in the third trimester of pregnancy. The receptors derive from a female donor in good health, enrolled as a control in a pregnancy study. Both conserved end residues are trimmed from each CDR3.

cdr3_aa v_call cdr3_length j_call
ASSVIPKQYIIPGYT TRBV5-6 15 TRBJ1-2
ASSVGGMGGTGELF TRBV9 14 TRBJ2-2
ASSCPLLAGACYNEQF TRBV27 16 TRBJ2-1
AWTLPGGSYNSPLH TRBV30 14 TRBJ1-6
ASSLYGQGDNEQF TRBV27 13 TRBJ2-1
ASTQGGGPAYEQY TRBV5-1 13 TRBJ2-7
AWRGGAYEQY TRBV30 10 .
ASSLRTGAARTEAF TRBV7-8 14 TRBJ1-1
ASSLGGQISEQY TRBV7-9 12 TRBJ2-7
ASSPGTGIYEQY TRBV4-2 12 TRBJ2-7
ATQGQANQPQH TRBV6-1 11 TRBJ1-5
ASSFGGFERDTQY TRBV27 13 TRBJ2-3
ASSPPGQSDEQF TRBV7-6 12 TRBJ2-1
ASSVGLAGAQY TRBV9 11 TRBJ2-3
ASRDRENEKLF TRBV7-2 11 TRBJ1-4
ASSDLAGGSTDTQY TRBV6-4 14 TRBJ2-3
ASSPQGSYNEQF TRBV2 12 TRBJ2-1
ASSKATGNRVYEQY TRBV21-1 14 TRBJ2-7
ASSLPPATGEAF TRBV5-4 12 TRBJ1-1
ASSPGALNTEAF TRBV27 12 TRBJ1-1
ATAGISFHEQY TRBV7-2 11 TRBJ2-7
ASKRQELNTGELF TRBV19 13 TRBJ2-2
ASSRELAGAKGADTQY TRBV9 16 TRBJ2-3
AWSRGKYGYT TRBV30 10 TRBJ1-2
ASSYDVGDTEAF TRBV4-3 12 TRBJ1-1
ASSLGPPGGGQPQH TRBV7-6 14 TRBJ1-5
ASSYSTTGSTEAF TRBV6-5 13 TRBJ1-1
ASNQRVEDTEAF TRBV6-5 12 TRBJ1-1
AWSPGIGSYNEQF TRBV30 13 TRBJ2-1
ASSTDRGPNTGELF TRBV7-2 14 TRBJ2-2
ASSEGQNEKLF TRBV2 11 TRBJ1-4
ASSQDGNRAYEQY TRBV4-2 13 TRBJ2-7
ASSSKNYGGSYNSPLH TRBV27 16 TRBJ1-6
ASSLQLRTGGQETQY TRBV4-2 15 TRBJ2-5
ASSFYTYNEQF TRBV7-2 11 TRBJ2-1
ASSHPSVTEAF TRBV4-1 11 TRBJ1-1
ASSQDGTVNNEQF TRBV4-3 13 TRBJ2-1
ASTDRQTYEQY TRBV2 11 TRBJ2-7
ATSDRGAYGYT TRBV15 11 TRBJ1-2
ASSEGQGPSYEQY TRBV7-2 13 TRBJ2-7
ASSSTENTEAF TRBV7-8 11 TRBJ1-1
ASSFQGGVVSGYT TRBV5-1 13 TRBJ1-2
ASSLTLAGDLNEQF TRBV4-2 14 TRBJ2-1
ASGSTPEQY TRBV12-5 9 TRBJ2-7
ASSPSTGRTLH TRBV5-4 11 TRBJ1-6
ASSLGPSSGEQY TRBV7-2 12 TRBJ2-7
ASSFGTHGGNEQF TRBV7-9 13 TRBJ2-1
ASSQDLLAGGQYNEQF TRBV4-2 16 TRBJ2-1
ASSLGQGLTYEQY TRBV5-8 13 TRBJ2-7
ASSGLSGEQF TRBV9 10 TRBJ2-1